This T cell receptor (beta chain) emerged from a study of T cell responses to AZD1222 COVID-19 vaccine. Overall study: Doses given second, at about 4 or about 12 weeks, were pooled. Study-wide results and caveats: White British people made up most donors, females outnumbered males, and clonal diversity was possibly underestimated. There were vaccine-associated CD4 TCRs across spike, dominant at 160-218 and 743-854.

The data were produced by immunoSEQ multiplex PCR, yet TCRdb's version contains in-frame clones alone and is incomplete. The data hold 95,000 to 150,000 clones, with 80% to 90% observed a single time. V was trimmed by 7 bases and J by 2 bases, leaving 17 bases between them. The CDR3 loop spans 15 amino acids. The germline V gene encodes CDR1 MDHEN and CDR2 SYDVKM. For this clone: The antigen is unknown.

This TCR was recovered from an adult in good health. The gene calls are TRBV28 and TRBJ1-2; tentatively, D is TRBD1 (6 bases). This specimen was peripheral blood, taken on day 0 of AZD1222 vaccination. CDR3 DNA sequence: TGTGCCAGCACCTGGGGGACACAGCTAAACTATGGCTACACCTTC. This encodes CASTWGTQLNYGYTF.